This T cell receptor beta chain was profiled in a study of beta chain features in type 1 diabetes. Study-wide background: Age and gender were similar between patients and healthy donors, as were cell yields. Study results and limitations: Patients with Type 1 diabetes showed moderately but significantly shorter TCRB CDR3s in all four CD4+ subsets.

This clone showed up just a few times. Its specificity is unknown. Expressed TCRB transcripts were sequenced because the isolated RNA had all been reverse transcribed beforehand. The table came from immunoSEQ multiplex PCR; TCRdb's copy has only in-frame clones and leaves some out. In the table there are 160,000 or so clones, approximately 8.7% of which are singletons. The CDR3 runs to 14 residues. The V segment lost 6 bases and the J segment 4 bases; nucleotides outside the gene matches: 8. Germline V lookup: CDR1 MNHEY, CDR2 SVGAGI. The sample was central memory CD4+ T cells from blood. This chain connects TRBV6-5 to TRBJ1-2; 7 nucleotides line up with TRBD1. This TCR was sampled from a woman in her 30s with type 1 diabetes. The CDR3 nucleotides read TGTGCCAGCAGGCTAGGACAGGTGTCCTATGGCTACACCTTC. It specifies CASRLGQVSYGYTF.